What follows are 14 T cell receptor beta chains derived from one specimen sequenced in a study of STAT5B mutations in CD4+ large granular lymphocyte leukemia. The data were produced by immunoSEQ multiplex PCR, yet TCRdb's version contains in-frame clones alone and is incomplete. The sample has 30,000 to 40,000 clones, less than 70% seen once. Source material: CD4+ T cells from blood buffy coats. These TCRs come from a human donor in good health.

This chain uses TRBV11-3 with TRBJ2-1; 13 bases are shared with TRBD2. V was clipped by 1 base and J by 7 bases; unmatched bases: 7. CDR1 SGHNT and CDR2 YENEEA come from the germline V gene. The CDR3 sequence is 17 residues long. DNA for the CDR3: TGTGCCAGCAGCTTAGGAGAGGGACTAGCGGGGTGGAATGAGCAGTTCTTC. Its protein is CASSLGEGLAGWNEQFF.

CDR3 coding DNA: TGCGCCAGCAGTTATGACGGTACGCAGTATTTT. Amino acids: CASSYDGTQYF. This sequence joins TRBV4-1 and TRBJ2-3, with unresolved D. V lost 6 bases and J 8 bases, leaving 9 bases between the germline ends. From germline, CDR1 is MGHRA and CDR2 YSYEKL. The CDR3 has 11 residues.

The rearrangement joins TRBV19 to TRBJ2-7; TRBD1 is a possible D gene (6 bases). From germline, CDR1 is LNHDA and CDR2 SQIVND (reference sequence). This CDR3 has 14 amino acids. V was trimmed by 6 bases and J by 3 bases, leaving 15 bases between them. In DNA form, the CDR3 reads TGTGCCAGTAGCGACGGACAGATGGGCTACGAGCAGTACTTC. It yields the protein CASSDGQMGYEQYF.

This rearrangement joins TRBV7-8 to TRBJ1-2, with D perhaps matching TRBD1 (6 bases). V was shortened by 1 base and J by 4 bases, with 13 bases between the two germline ends. There are 15 residues in the CDR3. Germline V gene data show CDR1 as SGHVS and CDR2 as FQNEAQ. CDR3 region: CASSLGNRDFYGYTF. As DNA, the CDR3 is TGTGCCAGCAGCTTAGGAAACAGGGACTTCTATGGCTACACCTTC.

V is TRBV2 and J is TRBJ1-2, with TRBD1 identical over 7 bases. The J segment lost 6 bases and the V segment lost 5 bases, leaving 9 bases of the junction unmatched. The germline V gene has CDR1 SNHLY and CDR2 FYNNEI. This CDR3 comprises 14 residues. CDR3: CASSRNRGENGYTF. The CDR3 DNA is TGTGCCAGCAGTCGGAACAGGGGTGAAAATGGCTACACCTTC.

In its sample, this clone was seen a few times. The rearrangement joins TRBV7-2 to TRBJ1-1; D might be TRBD1 (5 bases). The CDR3 has 14 amino acids. Germline lookup yields CDR1 SGHTA and CDR2 FQGNSA. V lost 1 base, J lost 4 bases, and 10 bases lay in between. The CDR3 region has the DNA TGTGCCAGCAGCTTAGGAGGGGCCAGCACTGAAGCTTTCTTT. Translation gives CASSLGGASTEAFF.

The V gene is TRBV5-1, the J gene TRBJ2-1, with TRBD1 matching 7 bases. The CDR3 is 14 residues long. V trimming: 3 bases; J trimming: 0 bases; junction bases outside the gene matches: 0. CDR1 is SGHRS and CDR2 is YFSETQ in the germline V gene. This CDR3 reads CASSWDSSYNEQFF. CDR3 nucleotides: TGCGCCAGCAGCTGGGACAGCTCCTACAATGAGCAGTTCTTC.

V gene TRBV10-2 combines with J gene TRBJ1-3; D possibly corresponds to TRBD1 (5 bases). V gave up 1 base and J gave up 0 bases, with 7 bases separating them. The CDR3 is 15 amino acids. From germline, CDR1 is WSHSY and CDR2 SAAADI. The CDR3 region is CASSEFGGSGNTIYF. The DNA of the CDR3 is TGCGCCAGCAGTGAGTTTGGGGGCTCTGGAAACACCATATATTTT.

V usage is TRBV6-5 and J usage is TRBJ2-2; TRBD1 matches at 7 bases. Germline CDR1 and CDR2: MNHEY and SVGAGI. The V and J ends lost 3 bases and 6 bases, in that order; junction bases with no gene match: 1. This CDR3 is 13 amino acids long. The CDR3, as DNA: TGTGCCAGCAGTTATGACAGGGCCGGGGAGCTGTTTTTT. This gives the protein CASSYDRAGELFF.

This clone was detected only a few times. The rearrangement joins TRBV5-1 to TRBJ2-1; D ambiguous. Germline-derived CDR1 and CDR2 are SGHRS and YFSETQ. V gave up 1 base and J gave up 7 bases, with 6 bases separating them. The CDR3 extends over 12 amino acids. CDR3 amino acids: CASSLSANEQFF. In DNA form, the CDR3 reads TGCGCCAGCAGCTTGTCGGCGAATGAGCAGTTCTTC.

The V and J genes are TRBV4-2 and TRBJ1-6, with TRBD1 as a possible D gene (5 bases). The CDR3 runs to 16 residues. The germline V and J ends were trimmed by 0 bases and 10 bases, with 16 bases remaining between them. The V gene's germline CDR1 is LGHNA and CDR2 YNFKEQ. The CDR3 region is CASSQDRGRTSSPLHF. As DNA, the CDR3 is TGTGCCAGCAGCCAAGATCGCGGCAGGACATCATCACCCCTCCACTTT.

The chain links TRBV6-5 to TRBJ2-2; D not resolved. Deletions cut 6 bases from V and 4 bases from J, with 9 bases between. The germline V gene has CDR1 MNHEY and CDR2 SVGAGI. This CDR3 contains 13 residues. The CDR3 reads CASRRTGTGELFF. The CDR3 nucleotides are TGTGCCAGCAGGCGTACTGGCACCGGGGAGCTGTTTTTT.

CDR3 amino acids: CASSLDPRGLAGGWAQYF. The CDR3 region has the DNA TGTGCCAGCAGCTTGGATCCTAGGGGACTAGCGGGGGGGTGGGCGCAGTATTTT. J is TRBJ2-3 and V is TRBV5-5, with 16 bases matching TRBD2. CDR1 and CDR2 from the germline V gene are SGHKS and YYEKEE (reference sequence). Germline trimming cut 0 bases from V and 10 bases from J; bases unmatched to any gene: 11. This CDR3 is built from 18 residues. The whole variable domain, remainder taken from reference TRBV5-5 and TRBJ2-3, is DAGVTQSPTHLIKTRGQQVTLRCSPISGHKSVSWYQQVLGQGPQFIFQYYEKEERGRGNFPDRFSARQFPNYSSELNVNALLLGDSALYLCASSLDPRGLAGGWAQYFGPGTRLTVL.

The J gene is TRBJ1-5, the V gene TRBV18; 10 bases align to TRBD1. The V gene's germline CDR1 is KGHSH and CDR2 LQKENI. With 4 bases clipped from V and 6 bases from J, the junction kept 3 bases outside the gene matches. The CDR3 totals 14 residues. The CDR3 nucleotides read TGTGCCAGCTCACAGACAGGGGGCATTCAGCCCCAGCATTTT. Translating gives CASSQTGGIQPQHF. The full variable domain, with the rest looked up from reference TRBV18 and TRBJ1-5, is NAGVMQNPRHLVRRRGQEARLRCSPMKGHSHVYWYRQLPEEGLKFMVYLQKENIIDESGMPKERFSAEFPKEGPSILRIQQVVRGDSAAYFCASSQTGGIQPQHFGDGTRLSIL.